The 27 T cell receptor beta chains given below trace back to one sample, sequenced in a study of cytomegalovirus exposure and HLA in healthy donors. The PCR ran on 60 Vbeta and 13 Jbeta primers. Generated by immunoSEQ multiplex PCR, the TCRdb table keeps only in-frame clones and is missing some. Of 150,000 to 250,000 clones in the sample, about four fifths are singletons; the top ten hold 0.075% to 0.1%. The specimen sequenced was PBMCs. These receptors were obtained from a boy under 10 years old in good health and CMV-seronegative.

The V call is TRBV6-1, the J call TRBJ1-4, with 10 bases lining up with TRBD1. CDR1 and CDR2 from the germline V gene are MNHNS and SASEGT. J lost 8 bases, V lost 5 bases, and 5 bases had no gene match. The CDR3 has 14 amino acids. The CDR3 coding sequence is TGTGCCAGCAGTCGCGGACAGGGGGGAGAAAAACTGTTTTTT. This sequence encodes CASSRGQGGEKLFF.

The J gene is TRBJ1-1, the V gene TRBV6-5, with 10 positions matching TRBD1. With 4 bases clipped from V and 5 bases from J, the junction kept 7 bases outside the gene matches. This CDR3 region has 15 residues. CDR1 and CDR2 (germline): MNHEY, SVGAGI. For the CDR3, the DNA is TGTGCCAGCAGTTTTACCGGGACAGGGGAAACTGAAGCTTTCTTT. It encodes CASSFTGTGETEAFF.

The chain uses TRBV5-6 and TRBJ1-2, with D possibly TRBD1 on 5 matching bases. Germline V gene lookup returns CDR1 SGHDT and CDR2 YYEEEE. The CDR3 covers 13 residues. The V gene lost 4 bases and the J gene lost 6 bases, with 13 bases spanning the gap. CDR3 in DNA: TGTGCCAGCAGCCGGGACTTTTTAAATGGCTACACCTTC. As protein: CASSRDFLNGYTF.

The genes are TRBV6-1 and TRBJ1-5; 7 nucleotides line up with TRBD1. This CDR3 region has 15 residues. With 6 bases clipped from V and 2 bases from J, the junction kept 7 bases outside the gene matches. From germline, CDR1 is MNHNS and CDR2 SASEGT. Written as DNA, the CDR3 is TGTGCCAGCAGCGGGAGGGGGCTGCGCAATCAGCCCCAGCATTTT. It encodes CASSGRGLRNQPQHF.

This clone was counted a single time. CDR3 in amino acids: CASSLGGRLSTDTQYF. CDR3 nucleotides: TGTGCCAGCAGCTTAGGAGGGCGGCTGAGCACAGATACGCAGTATTTT. The V call is TRBV7-9, the J call TRBJ2-3; D possibly corresponds to TRBD2 (5 bases). Germline assignment: CDR1 SEHNR and CDR2 FQNEAQ (reference sequence). This CDR3 is 16 amino acids long. V was shortened by 1 base and J by 0 bases, with 11 bases between the two germline ends.

This CDR3 is CASSHLSMTGYGYTF. CDR3 bases: TGCGCCAGCAGCCACCTCAGCATGACAGGATATGGCTACACCTTC. The gene calls are TRBV4-1 and TRBJ1-2, with D perhaps matching TRBD1 (6 bases). The germline V gene encodes CDR1 MGHRA and CDR2 YSYEKL. Between the trimmed V and J ends, which lost 3 bases and 5 bases, there was a span of 16 bases. The CDR3 sequence is 15 residues long.

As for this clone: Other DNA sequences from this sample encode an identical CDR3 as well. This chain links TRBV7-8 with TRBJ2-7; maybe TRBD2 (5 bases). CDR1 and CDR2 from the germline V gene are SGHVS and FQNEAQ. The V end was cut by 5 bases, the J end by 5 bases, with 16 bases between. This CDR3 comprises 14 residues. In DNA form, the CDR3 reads TGTGCCAGCAGCCGGGATAGGGAAATTCACGAGCAGTACTTC. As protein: CASSRDREIHEQYF.

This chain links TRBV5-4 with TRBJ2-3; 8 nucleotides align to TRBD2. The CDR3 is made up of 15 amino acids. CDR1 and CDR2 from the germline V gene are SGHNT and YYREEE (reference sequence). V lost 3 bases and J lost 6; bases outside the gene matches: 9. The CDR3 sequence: CASSSIAGITDTQYF. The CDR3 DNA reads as TGTGCCAGCAGCTCGATAGCGGGGATAACGGATACGCAGTATTTT.

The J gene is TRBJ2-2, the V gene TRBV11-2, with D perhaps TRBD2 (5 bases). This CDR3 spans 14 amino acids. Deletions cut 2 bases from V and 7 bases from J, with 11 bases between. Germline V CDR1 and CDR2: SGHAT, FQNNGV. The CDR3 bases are TGTGCCAGCAGCTTACGCCGGGGTGGCGGGGAGCTGTTTTTT. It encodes CASSLRRGGGELFF.

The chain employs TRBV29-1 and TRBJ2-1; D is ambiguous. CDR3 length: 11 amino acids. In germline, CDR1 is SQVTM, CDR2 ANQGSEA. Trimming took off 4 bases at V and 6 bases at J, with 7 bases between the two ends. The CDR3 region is CSVVSPNEQFF. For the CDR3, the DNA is TGCAGCGTTGTTAGCCCCAATGAGCAGTTCTTC.

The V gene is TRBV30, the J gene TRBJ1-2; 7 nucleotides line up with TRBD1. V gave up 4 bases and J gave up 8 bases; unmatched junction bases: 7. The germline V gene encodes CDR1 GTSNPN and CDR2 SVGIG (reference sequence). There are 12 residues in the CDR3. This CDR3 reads CAWTVTGQGYTF. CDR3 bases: TGTGCCTGGACTGTGACAGGGCAGGGCTACACCTTC.

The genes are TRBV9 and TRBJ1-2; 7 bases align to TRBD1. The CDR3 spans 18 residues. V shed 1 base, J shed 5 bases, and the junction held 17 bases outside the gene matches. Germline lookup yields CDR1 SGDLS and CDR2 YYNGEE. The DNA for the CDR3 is TGTGCCAGCAGCGTAAGGACAGGTTCACAGAACCTCAGATATGGCTACACCTTC. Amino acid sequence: CASSVRTGSQNLRYGYTF.

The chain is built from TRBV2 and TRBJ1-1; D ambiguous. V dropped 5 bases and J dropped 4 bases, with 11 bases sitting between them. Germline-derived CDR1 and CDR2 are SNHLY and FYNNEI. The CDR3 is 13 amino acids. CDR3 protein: CASSSEVTTEAFF. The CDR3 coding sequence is TGTGCCAGCAGTTCGGAGGTAACCACTGAAGCTTTCTTT.

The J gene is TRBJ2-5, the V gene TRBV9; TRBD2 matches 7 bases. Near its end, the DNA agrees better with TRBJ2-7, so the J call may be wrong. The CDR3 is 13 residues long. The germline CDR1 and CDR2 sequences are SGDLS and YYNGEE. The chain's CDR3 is CASSVGGGDEQYF. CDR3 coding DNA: TGTGCCAGCAGCGTTGGCGGGGGTGACGAGCAGTACTTC.

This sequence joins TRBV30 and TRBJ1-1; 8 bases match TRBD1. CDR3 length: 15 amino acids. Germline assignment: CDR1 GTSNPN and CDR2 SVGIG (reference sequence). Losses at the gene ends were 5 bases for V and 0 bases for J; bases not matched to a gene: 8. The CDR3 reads CAWVDRGVMNTEAFF. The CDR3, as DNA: TGTGCCTGGGTCGACAGGGGTGTGATGAACACTGAAGCTTTCTTT.

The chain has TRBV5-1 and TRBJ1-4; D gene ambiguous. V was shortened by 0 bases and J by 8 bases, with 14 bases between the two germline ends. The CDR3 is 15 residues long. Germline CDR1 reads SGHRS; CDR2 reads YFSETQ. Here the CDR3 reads CASSLVGPAGEKLFF. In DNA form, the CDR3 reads TGCGCCAGCAGCTTGGTAGGTCCGGCCGGGGAAAAACTGTTTTTT.

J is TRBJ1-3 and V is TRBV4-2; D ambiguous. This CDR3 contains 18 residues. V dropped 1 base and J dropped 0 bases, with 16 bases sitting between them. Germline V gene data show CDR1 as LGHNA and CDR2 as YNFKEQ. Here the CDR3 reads CASSQVKGDWVSGNTIYF. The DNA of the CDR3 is TGTGCCAGCAGCCAAGTGAAGGGAGACTGGGTCTCTGGAAACACCATATATTTT.

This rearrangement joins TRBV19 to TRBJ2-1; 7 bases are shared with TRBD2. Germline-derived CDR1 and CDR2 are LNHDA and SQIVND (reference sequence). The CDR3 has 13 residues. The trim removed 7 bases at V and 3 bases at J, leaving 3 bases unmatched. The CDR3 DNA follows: TGTGCCAGTAACGGGGGGTTCTACAATGAGCAGTTCTTC. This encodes CASNGGFYNEQFF.

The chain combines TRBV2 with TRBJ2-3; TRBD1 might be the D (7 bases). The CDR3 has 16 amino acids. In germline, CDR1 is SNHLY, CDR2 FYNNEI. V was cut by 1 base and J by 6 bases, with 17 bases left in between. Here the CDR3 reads CASSEVQGGRPDTQYF. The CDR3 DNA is TGTGCCAGCAGTGAAGTTCAGGGGGGTAGGCCCGATACGCAGTATTTT. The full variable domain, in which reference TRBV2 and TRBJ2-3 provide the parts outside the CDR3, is EPEVTQTPSHQVTQMGQEVILRCVPISNHLYFYWYRQILGQKVEFLVSFYNNEISEKSEIFDDQFSVERPDGSNFTLKIRSTKLEDSAMYFCASSEVQGGRPDTQYFGPGTRLTVL.

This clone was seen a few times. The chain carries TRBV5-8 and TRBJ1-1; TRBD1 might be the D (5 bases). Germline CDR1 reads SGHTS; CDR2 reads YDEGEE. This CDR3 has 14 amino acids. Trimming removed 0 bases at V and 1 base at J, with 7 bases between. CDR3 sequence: CASSLVGGNTEAFF. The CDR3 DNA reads TGTGCCAGCAGCTTGGTGGGGGGGAACACTGAAGCTTTCTTT.

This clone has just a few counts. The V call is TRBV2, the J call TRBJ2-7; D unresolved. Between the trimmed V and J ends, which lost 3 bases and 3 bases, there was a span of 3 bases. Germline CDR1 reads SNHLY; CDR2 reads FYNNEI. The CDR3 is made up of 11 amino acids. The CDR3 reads CASSDYYEQYF. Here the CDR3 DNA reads TGTGCCAGCAGTGACTACTACGAGCAGTACTTC.

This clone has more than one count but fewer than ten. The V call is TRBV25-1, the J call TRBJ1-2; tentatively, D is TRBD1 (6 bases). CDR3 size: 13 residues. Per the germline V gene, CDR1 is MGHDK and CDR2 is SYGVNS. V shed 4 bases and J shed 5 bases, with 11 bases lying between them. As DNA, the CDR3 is TGTGCCAGCAGTGCAGGGGTGGGGTATGGCTACACCTTC. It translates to CASSAGVGYGYTF.

This CDR3 is CASSSDSGELFF. The CDR3, as DNA: TGTGCCAGCAGCTCTGACTCCGGGGAGCTGTTTTTT. The chain is built from TRBV7-3 and TRBJ2-2; D not certain. The germline V and J ends were trimmed by 4 bases and 6 bases, with 6 bases remaining between them. The CDR3 is 12 residues long. The germline gives CDR1 SGHTA, CDR2 FQGTGA.

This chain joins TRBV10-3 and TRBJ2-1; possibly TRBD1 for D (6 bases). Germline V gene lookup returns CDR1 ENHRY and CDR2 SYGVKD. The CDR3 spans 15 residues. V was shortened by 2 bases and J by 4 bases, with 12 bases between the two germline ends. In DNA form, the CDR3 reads TGTGCCATCAGTGAGATGGAGGACAGATACAATGAGCAGTTCTTC. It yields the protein CAISEMEDRYNEQFF.

The CDR3 loop is CAISESRQSVYEQYF. CDR3 coding DNA: TGTGCCATCAGTGAGTCAAGACAGTCCGTGTACGAGCAGTACTTC. This chain uses TRBV10-3 with TRBJ2-7, with D perhaps TRBD1 (5 bases). The CDR3 is 15 amino acids. The germline V gene encodes CDR1 ENHRY and CDR2 SYGVKD. Between the trimmed V and J ends, which lost 0 bases and 4 bases, there was a span of 13 bases.

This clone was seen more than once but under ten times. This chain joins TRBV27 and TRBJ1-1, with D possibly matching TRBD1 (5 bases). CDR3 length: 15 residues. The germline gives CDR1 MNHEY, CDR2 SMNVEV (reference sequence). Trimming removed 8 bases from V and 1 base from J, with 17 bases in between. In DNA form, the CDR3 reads TGTGCCAGCTCGACCTCCCGGGGGAGGAACACTGAAGCTTTCTTT. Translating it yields CASSTSRGRNTEAFF.

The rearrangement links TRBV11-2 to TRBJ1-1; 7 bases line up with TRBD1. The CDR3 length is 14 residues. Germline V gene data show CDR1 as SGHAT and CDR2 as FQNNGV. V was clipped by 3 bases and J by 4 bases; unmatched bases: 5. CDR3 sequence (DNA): TGTGCCAGCAGCTTCGAGGGGGCAAGCACTGAAGCTTTCTTT. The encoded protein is CASSFEGASTEAFF.